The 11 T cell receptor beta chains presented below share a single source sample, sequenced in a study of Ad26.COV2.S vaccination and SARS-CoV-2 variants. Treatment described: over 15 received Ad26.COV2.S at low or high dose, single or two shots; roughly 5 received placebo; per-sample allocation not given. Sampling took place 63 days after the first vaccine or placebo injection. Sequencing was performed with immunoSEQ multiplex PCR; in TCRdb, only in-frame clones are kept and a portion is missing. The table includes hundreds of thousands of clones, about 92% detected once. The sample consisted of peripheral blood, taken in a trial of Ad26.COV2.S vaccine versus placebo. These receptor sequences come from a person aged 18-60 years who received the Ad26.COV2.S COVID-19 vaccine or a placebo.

CDR3 residues: CASSQTREDEQYF. The CDR3 nucleotides read TGCGCCAGCAGCCAAACTCGCGAGGACGAGCAGTACTTC. The rearrangement uses TRBV4-3 and TRBJ2-7, with D unclear. The V end lost 2 bases, the J end lost 5 bases, and 10 bases lay between the germline ends. This CDR3 is 13 amino acids long. Germline CDR1 is LGHNA and CDR2 is YSLEER.

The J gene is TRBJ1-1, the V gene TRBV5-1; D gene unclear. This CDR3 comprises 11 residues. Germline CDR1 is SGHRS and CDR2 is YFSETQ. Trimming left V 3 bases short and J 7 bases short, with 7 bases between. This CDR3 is CASSYSGEAFF. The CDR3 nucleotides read TGCGCCAGCAGCTACAGTGGTGAAGCTTTCTTT. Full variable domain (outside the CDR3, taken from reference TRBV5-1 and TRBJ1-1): KAGVTQTPRYLIKTRGQQVTLSCSPISGHRSVSWYQQTPGQGLQFLFEYFSETQRNKGNFPGRFSGRQFSNSRSEMNVSTLELGDSALYLCASSYSGEAFFGQGTRLTVV.

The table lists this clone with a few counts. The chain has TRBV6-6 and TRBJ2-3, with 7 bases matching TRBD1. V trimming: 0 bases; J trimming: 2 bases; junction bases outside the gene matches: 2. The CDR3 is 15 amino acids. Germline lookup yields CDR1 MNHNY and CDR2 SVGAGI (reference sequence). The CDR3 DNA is TGTGCCAGCAGTTACTCCGGACAGGCCACAGATACGCAGTATTTT. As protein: CASSYSGQATDTQYF.

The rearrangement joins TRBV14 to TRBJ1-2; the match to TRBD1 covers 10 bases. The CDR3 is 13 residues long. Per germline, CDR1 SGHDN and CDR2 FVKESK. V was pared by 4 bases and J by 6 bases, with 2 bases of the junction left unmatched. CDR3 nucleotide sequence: TGTGCCAGCAGCCGGGACAGGGGTGATGGCTACACCTTC. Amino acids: CASSRDRGDGYTF. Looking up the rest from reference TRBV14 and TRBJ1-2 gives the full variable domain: EAGVTQFPSHSVIEKGQTVTLRCDPISGHDNLYWYRRVMGKEIKFLLHFVKESKQDESGMPNNRFLAERTGGTYSTLKVQPAELEDSGVYFCASSRDRGDGYTFGSGTRLTVV.

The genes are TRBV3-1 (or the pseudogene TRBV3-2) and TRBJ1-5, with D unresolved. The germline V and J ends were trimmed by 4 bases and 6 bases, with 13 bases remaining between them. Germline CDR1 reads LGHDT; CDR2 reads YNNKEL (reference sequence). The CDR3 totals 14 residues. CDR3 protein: CASSPDPGAQPQHF. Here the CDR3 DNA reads TGTGCCAGCAGCCCGGACCCCGGTGCTCAGCCCCAGCATTTT.

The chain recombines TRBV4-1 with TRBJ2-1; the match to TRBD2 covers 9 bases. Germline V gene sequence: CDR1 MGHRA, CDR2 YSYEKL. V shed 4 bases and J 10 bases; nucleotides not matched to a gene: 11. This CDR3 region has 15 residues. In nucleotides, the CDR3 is TGCGCCAGCAGCCCCCACGCGGGGGGGCCTGGGGAGCAGTTCTTC. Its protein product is CASSPHAGGPGEQFF.

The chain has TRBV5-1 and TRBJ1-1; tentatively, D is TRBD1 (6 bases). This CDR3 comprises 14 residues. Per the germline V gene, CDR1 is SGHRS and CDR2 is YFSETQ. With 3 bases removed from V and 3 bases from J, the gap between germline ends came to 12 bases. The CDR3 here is CASSSQGMHTEAFF. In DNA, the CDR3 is TGCGCCAGCAGCTCACAGGGTATGCACACTGAAGCTTTCTTT.

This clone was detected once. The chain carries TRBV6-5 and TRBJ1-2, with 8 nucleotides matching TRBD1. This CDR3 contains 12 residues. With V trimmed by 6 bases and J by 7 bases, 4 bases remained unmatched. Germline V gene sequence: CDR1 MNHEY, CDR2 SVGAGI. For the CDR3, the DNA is TGTGCCAGCAGAGACAGGGGTTCTGGCTACACCTTC. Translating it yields CASRDRGSGYTF.

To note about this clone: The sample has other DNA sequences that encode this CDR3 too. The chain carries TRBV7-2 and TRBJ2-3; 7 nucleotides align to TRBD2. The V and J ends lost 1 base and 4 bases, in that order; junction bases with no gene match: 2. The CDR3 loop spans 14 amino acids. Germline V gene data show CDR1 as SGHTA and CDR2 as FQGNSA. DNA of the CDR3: TGTGCCAGCAGCTTAGTGGGGGGGGCAGATACGCAGTATTTT. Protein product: CASSLVGGADTQYF.

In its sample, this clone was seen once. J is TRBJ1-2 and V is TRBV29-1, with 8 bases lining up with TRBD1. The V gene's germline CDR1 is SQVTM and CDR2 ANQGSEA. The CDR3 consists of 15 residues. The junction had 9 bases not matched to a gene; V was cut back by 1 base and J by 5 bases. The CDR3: CSVEGPAGGGYGYTF. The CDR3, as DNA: TGCAGCGTTGAAGGTCCGGCAGGGGGCGGTTATGGCTACACCTTC.

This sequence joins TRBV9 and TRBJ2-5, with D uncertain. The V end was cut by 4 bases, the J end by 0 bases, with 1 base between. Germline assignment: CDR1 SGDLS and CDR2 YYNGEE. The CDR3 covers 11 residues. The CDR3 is CASSNQETQYF. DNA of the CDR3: TGTGCCAGCAGCAACCAAGAGACCCAGTACTTC. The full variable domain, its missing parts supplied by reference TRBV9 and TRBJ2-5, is DSGVTQTPKHLITATGQRVTLRCSPRSGDLSVYWYQQSLDQGLQFLIQYYNGEERAKGNILERFSAQQFPDLHSELNLSSLELGDSALYFCASSNQETQYFGPGTRLLVL.